The 25 T cell receptor beta chains below were found in one sample sequenced in a study of beta chain features in type 1 diabetes. The authors reverse transcribed all of the isolated RNA, so sequencing captured expressed TCRB transcripts. Libraries were prepared by immunoSEQ multiplex PCR; TCRdb keeps only in-frame clonotypes and omits some of them. The repertoire includes fewer than 650,000 clones, around 15% of them detected once, and roughly 0.098% sits in the top ten. The source material was naive CD4+ T cells from blood. Receptors were obtained from a man aged 18 to 35 in good health.

In this sample, this clone turned up a few times. Other DNA sequences in the same sample also yield this CDR3. This chain uses TRBV7-2 with TRBJ1-2; D remains ambiguous. Germline assignment: CDR1 SGHTA and CDR2 FQGNSA. Between the trimmed V and J ends, which lost 1 base and 4 bases, there was a span of 10 bases. The CDR3 length is 14 residues. CDR3 nucleotides: TGTGCCAGCAGCTTAGAAGGTCAGAGCTATGGCTACACCTTC. It translates to CASSLEGQSYGYTF.

This clone was observed a few times. The V call is TRBV4-3, the J call TRBJ2-7; TRBD1 might be the D (6 bases). CDR1 is LGHNA, CDR2 YSLEER, per germline. V lost 1 base to trimming and J lost 2 bases, with 12 bases between them. The CDR3 contains 15 residues. This CDR3 is CASSQAGHGTYEQYF. The CDR3 coding sequence is TGCGCCAGCAGCCAAGCGGGACACGGCACCTACGAGCAGTACTTC.

The table lists this clone with many counts. The genes are TRBV10-3 and TRBJ2-3; weak D call: TRBD1 (6 bases). From germline, CDR1 is ENHRY and CDR2 SYGVKD. Trimming pared 10 bases from V and 6 bases from J, leaving 11 bases between. There are 11 residues in the CDR3. CDR3 residues: CATGAYDTQYF. The CDR3 DNA sequence: TGTGCCACAGGGGCGTACGATACGCAGTATTTT.

This clone was recorded once. The rearrangement joins TRBV7-2 to TRBJ1-6; D is unresolved. This CDR3 region has 15 residues. The germline V gene encodes CDR1 SGHTA and CDR2 FQGNSA. Between the trimmed V and J ends, which lost 1 base and 3 bases, there was a span of 7 bases. CDR3 loop: CASSLVGGYNSPLHF. The CDR3 nucleotides read TGTGCCAGCAGCTTAGTCGGCGGCTATAATTCACCCCTCCACTTT. Full variable domain (missing parts from reference TRBV7-2 and TRBJ1-6): GAGVSQSPSNKVTEKGKDVELRCDPISGHTALYWYRQSLGQGLEFLIYFQGNSAPDKSGLPSDRFSAERTGGSVSTLTIQRTQQEDSAVYLCASSLVGGYNSPLHFGNGTRLTVT.

The chain uses TRBV2 and TRBJ2-5, with TRBD1 identical over 9 bases. The V and J ends lost 6 bases and 11 bases, in that order; junction bases with no gene match: 10. The germline V gene encodes CDR1 SNHLY and CDR2 FYNNEI. The CDR3 extends over 13 amino acids. CDR3 nucleotide sequence: TGTGCCAGCAGCCCCGACAGGGGGAGAGAGCAGTACTTC. Encoded protein: CASSPDRGREQYF.

This clone was counted only a few times. The J gene is TRBJ2-7, the V gene TRBV12-5; possible D gene TRBD1, 6 bases. V was trimmed by 8 bases and J by 3 bases, leaving 8 bases between them. Germline CDR1 LGHNT, CDR2 FRNRAP. The CDR3 is 11 residues long. The chain's CDR3 is CASLQGYEQYF. The CDR3 coding sequence is TGTGCTAGTCTACAGGGCTACGAGCAGTACTTC.

The rearrangement links TRBV2 to TRBJ1-4, with 8 bases fitting TRBD1. CDR1 is SNHLY, CDR2 FYNNEI, per germline. With 3 bases clipped from V and 7 bases from J, the junction kept 4 bases outside the gene matches. This CDR3 is 14 amino acids long. CDR3 sequence (DNA): TGTGCCAGCAGTGAGCAGGGGGCTAGTGAAAAACTGTTTTTT. This sequence encodes CASSEQGASEKLFF.

CDR3 region: CASSPRGLAGGRTDTQYF. CDR3 in DNA: TGTGCCAGCAGCCCCAGGGGCCTAGCGGGAGGGCGTACAGATACGCAGTATTTT. V gene TRBV7-3 combines with J gene TRBJ2-3; TRBD2 agrees at 12 bases. Germline V gene sequence: CDR1 SGHTA, CDR2 FQGTGA. After removal of 5 bases from V and 3 bases from J, the junction contained 12 bases not matched to a gene. The CDR3 length is 18 residues.

This chain links TRBV5-1 with TRBJ1-5, with D hard to call. Germline assignment: CDR1 SGHRS and CDR2 YFSETQ. V was clipped by 0 bases and J by 5 bases, with 12 bases between them. CDR3 length: 15 residues. The CDR3 DNA reads TGCGCCAGCAGCTTGGACGACGGATATGATCAGCCCCAGCATTTT. Its translation is CASSLDDGYDQPQHF.

This clone was seen a few times. The chain carries TRBV10-3 and TRBJ2-3; the D gene is possibly TRBD1 (5 bases). Germline V lookup: CDR1 ENHRY, CDR2 SYGVKD. The length of the CDR3 is 13 residues. V was clipped by 11 bases and J by 7 bases, with 19 bases between them. CDR3 DNA: TGTGCCGCTTCAGGGATTCTTGATAATACGCAGTATTTT. Its translation: CAASGILDNTQYF.

The chain combines TRBV29-1 with TRBJ1-1; TRBD1 matches at 10 bases. The ends lost 2 bases at V and 8 bases at J; junction bases unmatched: 14. The germline V gene encodes CDR1 SQVTM and CDR2 ANQGSEA. The CDR3 is made up of 16 amino acids. The chain's CDR3 is CSVEHRDRGRDHEAFF. CDR3 nucleotide sequence: TGCAGCGTTGAACACCGGGACAGGGGCCGCGACCACGAAGCTTTCTTT.

The V and J genes are TRBV12-5 and TRBJ2-1, with D perhaps TRBD2 (5 bases). There are 14 residues in the CDR3. Looked up from germline, CDR1 is LGHNT and CDR2 is FRNRAP. V dropped 7 bases and J dropped 6 bases, with 16 bases sitting between them. This chain's CDR3 is CASARAGLINEQFF. The CDR3 DNA reads as TGTGCTAGTGCCCGGGCCGGACTTATCAATGAGCAGTTCTTC.

This chain uses TRBV5-1 with TRBJ2-3; D gene ambiguous. Germline CDR1 SGHRS, CDR2 YFSETQ. The CDR3 contains 14 residues. V lost 3 bases, J lost 1 base, and 9 bases lay in between. The CDR3 reads CASSYGWGTDTQYF. CDR3 DNA sequence: TGCGCCAGCAGCTATGGTTGGGGCACAGATACGCAGTATTTT.

The chain is built from TRBV19 and TRBJ2-7, with D possibly matching TRBD1 (5 bases). Germline V gene sequence: CDR1 LNHDA, CDR2 SQIVND (reference sequence). This CDR3 has 11 amino acids. V was trimmed by 9 bases and J by 3 bases, leaving 9 bases between them. The CDR3 loop is CASSTVYEQYF. The CDR3 nucleotides read TGTGCCAGCTCGACAGTCTACGAGCAGTACTTC. Together with reference TRBV19 and TRBJ2-7, the CDR3 gives the full variable domain: DGGITQSPKYLFRKEGQNVTLSCEQNLNHDAMYWYRQDPGQGLRLIYYSQIVNDFQKGDIAEGYSVSREKKESFPLTVTSAQKNPTAFYLCASSTVYEQYFGPGTRLTVT.

The gene calls are TRBV10-3 and TRBJ2-5, with D unresolved. The germline V gene encodes CDR1 ENHRY and CDR2 SYGVKD. V gave up 7 bases and J gave up 3 bases, with 12 bases separating them. The CDR3 has 13 amino acids. Here the CDR3 DNA reads TGTGCCATCAAAAAGGGCGAGGAAGAGACCCAGTACTTC. Residues: CAIKKGEEETQYF.

In regard to this clone: The sample contains more than one DNA sequence encoding this CDR3. The chain carries TRBV7-2 and TRBJ2-7; D is undetermined. CDR3 length: 12 residues. Germline V gives CDR1 SGHTA, CDR2 FQGNSA. V was shortened by 5 bases and J by 4 bases, with 9 bases between the two germline ends. CDR3 in DNA: TGTGCCAGCAGCCTTTGGGGATACGAGCAGTACTTC. Protein sequence: CASSLWGYEQYF.

Many counts were recorded for this clone. In DNA form, the CDR3 reads TGTGCCATCACCGCGACAGGGAACAAAGAGACCCAGTACTTC. Its protein product is CAITATGNKETQYF. This chain joins TRBV10-3 and TRBJ2-5; TRBD1 matches 7 bases. Germline V gene data show CDR1 as ENHRY and CDR2 as SYGVKD. This CDR3 has 14 residues. After removal of 7 bases from V and 3 bases from J, the junction contained 8 bases not matched to a gene.

This clone has a handful of counts. The genes are TRBV18 and TRBJ1-5; no reliable D call. In germline, CDR1 is KGHSH, CDR2 LQKENI. The CDR3 totals 14 residues. Trimming took off 2 bases at V and 6 bases at J, with 11 bases between the two ends. The chain's CDR3 is CASSPGVLGQPQHF. In DNA, the CDR3 is TGTGCCAGCTCACCAGGGGTTTTGGGTCAGCCCCAGCATTTT.

V gene TRBV12-5 combines with J gene TRBJ1-1; D gene ambiguous. CDR1 and CDR2 (germline): LGHNT, FRNRAP. The CDR3 totals 13 residues. V gave up 4 bases and J gave up 3 bases, with 9 bases separating them. In DNA form, the CDR3 reads TGTGCTAGTGGTTACGACGACTACACTGAAGCTTTCTTT. Its translation: CASGYDDYTEAFF. The full variable domain, rest sourced from reference TRBV12-5 and TRBJ1-1, is DARVTQTPRHKVTEMGQEVTMRCQPILGHNTVFWYRQTMMQGLELLAYFRNRAPLDDSGMPKDRFSAEMPDATLATLKIQPSEPRDSAVYFCASGYDDYTEAFFGQGTRLTVV.

The rearrangement joins TRBV6-1 to TRBJ2-5; 9 bases line up with TRBD2. The CDR3 has 14 residues. Unmatched junction bases numbered 5, after V lost 4 bases and J lost 5 bases. Germline values: CDR1 MNHNS, CDR2 SASEGT. In DNA form, the CDR3 reads TGTGCCAGCAGTGTTAGCGGGAGTTTGGAGACCCAGTACTTC. It yields the protein CASSVSGSLETQYF.

This clone was detected only a few times. The chain uses TRBV27 and TRBJ2-7, with D possibly TRBD1 on 6 matching bases. CDR3 length: 15 residues. CDR1 MNHEY and CDR2 SMNVEV come from the germline V gene (reference sequence). Trimming left V 8 bases short and J 2 bases short, with 19 bases between. The CDR3 loop is CASALVDSATYEQYF. The CDR3 coding sequence is TGTGCCAGCGCCCTCGTGGACAGTGCCACCTACGAGCAGTACTTC.

This clone was found a few times. Other DNA sequences in this sample translate to the same CDR3. The CDR3: CASSLRVQETQYF. CDR3 DNA: TGTGCCAGCAGCCTGCGGGTCCAAGAGACCCAGTACTTC. The rearrangement joins TRBV7-6 to TRBJ2-5; tentative D call: TRBD2 (5 bases). V was shortened by 5 bases and J by 1 base, with 8 bases between the two germline ends. CDR1 is SGHVS, CDR2 FNYEAQ, per germline. The CDR3 contains 13 residues.

This clone has just a few counts. The CDR3 nucleotides are TGTGCTAGTGGTTTGGTAGGAAGGGGGACAGCCGGGGAGCTGTTTTTT. Translated, it gives CASGLVGRGTAGELFF. The chain uses TRBV12-5 and TRBJ2-2, with 7 bases that match TRBD1. Germline V gene data show CDR1 as LGHNT and CDR2 as FRNRAP. The CDR3 totals 16 residues. With 0 bases clipped from V and 6 bases from J, the junction kept 7 bases outside the gene matches.

In its sample, this clone was seen a few times. This chain uses TRBV7-9 with TRBJ1-1; a weak D match, TRBD1 (5 bases). Germline values: CDR1 SEHNR, CDR2 FQNEAQ (reference sequence). The CDR3 is 15 residues long. Trimming took 6 bases from V and 3 from J, leaving 17 bases between them. The CDR3 region is CASSSQDPGDTEAFF. The DNA of the CDR3 is TGTGCCAGCAGTTCACAGGACCCTGGGGACACTGAAGCTTTCTTT.

V is TRBV27 and J is TRBJ1-1; 9 nucleotides agree with TRBD1. V was clipped by 6 bases and J by 5 bases; unmatched bases: 7. CDR1 is MNHEY, CDR2 SMNVEV, per germline (reference sequence). The CDR3 is 14 amino acids. The CDR3 region is CASRRQGDVTEAFF. The CDR3 nucleotides are TGTGCCAGCAGGCGACAGGGGGATGTGACTGAAGCTTTCTTT.